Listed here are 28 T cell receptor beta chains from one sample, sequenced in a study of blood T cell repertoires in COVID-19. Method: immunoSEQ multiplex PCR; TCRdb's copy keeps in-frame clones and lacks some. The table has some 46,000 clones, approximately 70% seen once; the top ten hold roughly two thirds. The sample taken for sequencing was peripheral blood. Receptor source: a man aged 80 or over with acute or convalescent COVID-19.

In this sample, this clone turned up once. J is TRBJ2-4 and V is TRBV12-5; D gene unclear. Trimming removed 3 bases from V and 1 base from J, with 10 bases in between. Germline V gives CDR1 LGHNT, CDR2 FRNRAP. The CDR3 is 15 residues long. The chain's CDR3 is CASGFLGWAKNIQYF. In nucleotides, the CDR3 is TGTGCTAGTGGTTTTTTGGGCTGGGCCAAAAACATTCAGTACTTC.

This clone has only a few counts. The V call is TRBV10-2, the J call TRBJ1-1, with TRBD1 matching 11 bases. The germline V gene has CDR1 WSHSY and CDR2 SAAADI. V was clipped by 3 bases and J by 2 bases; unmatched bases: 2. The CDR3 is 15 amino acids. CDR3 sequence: CASSDRTGGNTEAFF. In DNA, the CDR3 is TGCGCCAGCAGTGATAGGACAGGGGGCAACACTGAAGCTTTCTTT.

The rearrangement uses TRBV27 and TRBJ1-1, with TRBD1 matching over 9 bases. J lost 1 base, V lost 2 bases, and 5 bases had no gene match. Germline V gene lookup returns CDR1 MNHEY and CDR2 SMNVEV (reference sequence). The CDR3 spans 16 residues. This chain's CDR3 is CASSLLDRGRNTEAFF. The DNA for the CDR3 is TGTGCCAGCAGTTTACTCGACAGGGGGAGGAACACTGAAGCTTTCTTT.

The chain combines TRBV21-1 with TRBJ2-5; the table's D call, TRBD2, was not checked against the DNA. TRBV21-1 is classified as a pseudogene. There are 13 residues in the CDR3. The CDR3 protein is CASRLSFQETQYF. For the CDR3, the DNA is TGTGCCAGCAGGCTATCTTTTCAAGAGACCCAGTACTTC.

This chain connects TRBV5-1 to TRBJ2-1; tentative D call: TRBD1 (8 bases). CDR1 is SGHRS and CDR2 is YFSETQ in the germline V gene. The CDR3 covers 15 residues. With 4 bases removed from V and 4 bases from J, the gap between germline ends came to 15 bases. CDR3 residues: CASSRNRGGYNEQFF. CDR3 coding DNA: TGCGCCAGCAGCAGGAACAGGGGGGGATACAATGAGCAGTTCTTC.

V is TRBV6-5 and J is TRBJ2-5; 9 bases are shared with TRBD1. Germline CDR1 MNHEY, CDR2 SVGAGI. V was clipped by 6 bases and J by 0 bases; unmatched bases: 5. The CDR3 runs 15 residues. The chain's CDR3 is CASSPGTGNQETQYF. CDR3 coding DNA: TGTGCCAGCAGCCCCGGGACAGGGAACCAAGAGACCCAGTACTTC.

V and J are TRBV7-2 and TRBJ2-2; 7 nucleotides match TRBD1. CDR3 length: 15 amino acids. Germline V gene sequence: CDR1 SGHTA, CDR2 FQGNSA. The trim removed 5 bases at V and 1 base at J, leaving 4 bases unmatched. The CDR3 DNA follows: TGTGCCAGCAGCCTAGGGACAGTGAACACCGGGGAGCTGTTTTTT. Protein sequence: CASSLGTVNTGELFF.

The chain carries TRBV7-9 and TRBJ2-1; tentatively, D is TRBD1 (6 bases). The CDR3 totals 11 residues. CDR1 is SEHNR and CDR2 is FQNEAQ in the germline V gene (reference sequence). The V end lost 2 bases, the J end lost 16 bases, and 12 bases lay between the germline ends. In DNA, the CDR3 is TGTGCCAGCAGCTTATCCCACAGGGAATTCTTC. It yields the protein CASSLSHREFF.

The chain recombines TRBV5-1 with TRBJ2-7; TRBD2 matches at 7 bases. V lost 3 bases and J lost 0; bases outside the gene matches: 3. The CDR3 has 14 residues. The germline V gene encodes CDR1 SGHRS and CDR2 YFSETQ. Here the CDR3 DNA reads TGCGCCAGCAGCTCCCGGACTAGCTCCTACGAGCAGTACTTC. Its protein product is CASSSRTSSYEQYF. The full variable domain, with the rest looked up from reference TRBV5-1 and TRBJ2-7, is KAGVTQTPRYLIKTRGQQVTLSCSPISGHRSVSWYQQTPGQGLQFLFEYFSETQRNKGNFPGRFSGRQFSNSRSEMNVSTLELGDSALYLCASSSRTSSYEQYFGPGTRLTVT.

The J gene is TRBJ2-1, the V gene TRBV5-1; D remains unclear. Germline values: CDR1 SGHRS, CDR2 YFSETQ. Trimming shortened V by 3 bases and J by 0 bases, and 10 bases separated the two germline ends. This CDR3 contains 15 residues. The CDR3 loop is CASSSDGASYNEQFF. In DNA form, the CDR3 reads TGCGCCAGCAGCTCAGACGGAGCCTCCTACAATGAGCAGTTCTTC.

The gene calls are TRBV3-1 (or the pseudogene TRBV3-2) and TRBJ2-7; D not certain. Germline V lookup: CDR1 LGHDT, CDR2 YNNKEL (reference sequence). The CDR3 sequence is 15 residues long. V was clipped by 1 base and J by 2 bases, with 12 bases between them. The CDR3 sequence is CASSQVAATTYEQYF. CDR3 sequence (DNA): TGTGCCAGCAGCCAAGTGGCGGCTACCACCTACGAGCAGTACTTC.

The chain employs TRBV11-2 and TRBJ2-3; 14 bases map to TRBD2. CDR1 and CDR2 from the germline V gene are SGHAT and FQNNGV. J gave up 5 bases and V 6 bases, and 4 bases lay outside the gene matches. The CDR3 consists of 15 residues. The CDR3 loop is CASRRLAGGIDTQYF. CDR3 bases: TGTGCCAGCAGACGACTAGCGGGAGGGATAGATACGCAGTATTTT.

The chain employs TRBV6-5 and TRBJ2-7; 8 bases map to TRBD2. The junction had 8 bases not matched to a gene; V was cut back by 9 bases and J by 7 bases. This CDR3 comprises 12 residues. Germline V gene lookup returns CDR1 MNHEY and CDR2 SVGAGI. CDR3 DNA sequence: TGTGCCAGTTACGGGAGGGTGGGTGAGCAGTACTTC. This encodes CASYGRVGEQYF.

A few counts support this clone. CDR3 protein: CAISRDRGSSEQYF. CDR3 in DNA: TGTGCCATCTCCCGGGACAGGGGCTCGTCCGAGCAGTACTTC. The rearrangement links TRBV19 to TRBJ2-7; 10 bases agree with TRBD1. CDR1 is LNHDA, CDR2 SQIVND, per germline (reference sequence). The CDR3 has 14 amino acids. J gave up 6 bases and V 10 bases, and 12 bases lay outside the gene matches. The complete variable domain, with remaining parts taken from reference TRBV19 and TRBJ2-7, reads DGGITQSPKYLFRKEGQNVTLSCEQNLNHDAMYWYRQDPGQGLRLIYYSQIVNDFQKGDIAEGYSVSREKKESFPLTVTSAQKNPTAFYLCAISRDRGSSEQYFGPGTRLTVT.

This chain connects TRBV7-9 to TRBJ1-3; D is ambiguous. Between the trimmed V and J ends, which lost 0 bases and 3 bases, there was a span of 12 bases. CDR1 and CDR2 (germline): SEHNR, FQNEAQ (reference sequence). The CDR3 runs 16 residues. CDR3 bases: TGTGCCAGCAGCTTAGCTTACCAGTCTTTTGGAAACACCATATATTTT. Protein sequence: CASSLAYQSFGNTIYF.

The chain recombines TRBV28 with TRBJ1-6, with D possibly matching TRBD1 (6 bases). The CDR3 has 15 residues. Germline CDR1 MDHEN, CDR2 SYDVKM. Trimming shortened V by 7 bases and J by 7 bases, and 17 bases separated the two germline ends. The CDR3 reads CASNPQQGGNSPLHF. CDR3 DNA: TGTGCCAGCAACCCCCAACAGGGAGGGAATTCACCCCTCCACTTT.

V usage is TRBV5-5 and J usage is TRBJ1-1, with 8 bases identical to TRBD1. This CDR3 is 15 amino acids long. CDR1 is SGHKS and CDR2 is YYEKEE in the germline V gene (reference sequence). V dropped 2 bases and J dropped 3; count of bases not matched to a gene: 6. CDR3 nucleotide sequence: TGTGCCAGCAGCTTTGACCGGACAGGGTACACTGAAGCTTTCTTT. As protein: CASSFDRTGYTEAFF.

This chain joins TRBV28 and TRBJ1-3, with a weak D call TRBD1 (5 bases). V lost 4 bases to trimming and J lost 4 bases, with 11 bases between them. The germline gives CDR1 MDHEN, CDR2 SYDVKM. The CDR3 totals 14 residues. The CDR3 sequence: CASSSKGKGNTIYF. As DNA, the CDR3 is TGTGCCAGCAGTTCAAAGGGGAAGGGAAACACCATATATTTT.

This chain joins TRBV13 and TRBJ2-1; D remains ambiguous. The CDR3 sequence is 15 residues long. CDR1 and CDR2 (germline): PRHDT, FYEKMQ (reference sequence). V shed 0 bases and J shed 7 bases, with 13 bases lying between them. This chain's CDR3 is CASSLGLDGWNEQFF. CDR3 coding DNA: TGTGCCAGCAGCTTAGGGCTAGACGGTTGGAATGAGCAGTTCTTC.

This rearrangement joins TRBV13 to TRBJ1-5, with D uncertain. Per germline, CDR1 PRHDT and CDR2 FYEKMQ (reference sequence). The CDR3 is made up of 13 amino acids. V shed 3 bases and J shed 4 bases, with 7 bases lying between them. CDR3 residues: CASSFHGNQPQHF. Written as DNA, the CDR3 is TGTGCCAGCAGCTTCCACGGGAATCAGCCCCAGCATTTT.

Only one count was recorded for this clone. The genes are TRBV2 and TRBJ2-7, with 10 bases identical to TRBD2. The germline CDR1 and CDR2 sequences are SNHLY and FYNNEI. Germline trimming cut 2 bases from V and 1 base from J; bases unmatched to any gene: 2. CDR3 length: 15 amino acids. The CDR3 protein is CASSERTSGSYEQYF. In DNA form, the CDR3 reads TGTGCCAGCAGTGAAAGGACTAGCGGTTCCTACGAGCAGTACTTC.

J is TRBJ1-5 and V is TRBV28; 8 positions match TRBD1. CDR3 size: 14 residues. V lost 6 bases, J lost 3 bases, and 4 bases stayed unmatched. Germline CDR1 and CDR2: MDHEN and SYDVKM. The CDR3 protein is CASRTGDNNQPQHF. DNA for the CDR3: TGTGCCAGCAGGACAGGGGATAACAATCAGCCCCAGCATTTT.

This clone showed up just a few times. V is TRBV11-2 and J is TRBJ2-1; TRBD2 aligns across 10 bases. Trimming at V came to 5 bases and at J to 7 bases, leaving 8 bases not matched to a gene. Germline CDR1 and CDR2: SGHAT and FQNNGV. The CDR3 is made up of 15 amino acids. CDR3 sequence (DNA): TGTGCCAGCAGCCCCGGACTAGCGGTAGGGAATGAGCAGTTCTTC. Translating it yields CASSPGLAVGNEQFF.

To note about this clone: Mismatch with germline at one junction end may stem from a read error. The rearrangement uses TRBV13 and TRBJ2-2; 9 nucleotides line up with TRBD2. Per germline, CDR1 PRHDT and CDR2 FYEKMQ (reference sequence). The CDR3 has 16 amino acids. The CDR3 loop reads CASSPGTSWNTGDLLF. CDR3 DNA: TGTGCCAGCAGCCCCGGGACTAGCTGGAACACAGGGGATCTGTTGTTT.

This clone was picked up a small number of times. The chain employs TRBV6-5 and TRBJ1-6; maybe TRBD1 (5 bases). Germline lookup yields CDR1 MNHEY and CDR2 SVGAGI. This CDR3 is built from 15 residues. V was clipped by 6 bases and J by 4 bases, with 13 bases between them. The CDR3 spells CASSRTRRYNSPLHF. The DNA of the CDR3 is TGTGCCAGCAGCCGGACACGTCGTTATAATTCACCCCTCCACTTT.

CDR3 DNA sequence: TGTGCCACCAGCAGAGAACGACAAACTAATGAAAAACTGTTTTTT. Protein: CATSRERQTNEKLFF. The V and J genes are TRBV15 and TRBJ1-4; D gene unclear. This CDR3 has 15 residues. Trimming left V 0 bases short and J 1 base short, with 6 bases between. Germline CDR1 and CDR2: LNHNV and YYDKDF (reference sequence).

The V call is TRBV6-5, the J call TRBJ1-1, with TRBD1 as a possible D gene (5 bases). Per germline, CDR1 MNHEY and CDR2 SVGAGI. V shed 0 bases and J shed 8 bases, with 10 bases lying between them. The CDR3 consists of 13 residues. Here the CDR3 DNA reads TGTGCCAGCAGTTACTCGATGCAGGGCGAAGCTTTCTTT. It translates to CASSYSMQGEAFF.

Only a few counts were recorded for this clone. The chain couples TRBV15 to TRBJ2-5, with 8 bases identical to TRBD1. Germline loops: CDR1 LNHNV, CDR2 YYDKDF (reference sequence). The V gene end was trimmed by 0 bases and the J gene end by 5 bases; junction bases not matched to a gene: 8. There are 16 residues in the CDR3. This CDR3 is CATSRDRGQARETQYF. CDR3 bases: TGTGCCACCAGCAGAGATCGGGGACAGGCCAGGGAGACCCAGTACTTC.